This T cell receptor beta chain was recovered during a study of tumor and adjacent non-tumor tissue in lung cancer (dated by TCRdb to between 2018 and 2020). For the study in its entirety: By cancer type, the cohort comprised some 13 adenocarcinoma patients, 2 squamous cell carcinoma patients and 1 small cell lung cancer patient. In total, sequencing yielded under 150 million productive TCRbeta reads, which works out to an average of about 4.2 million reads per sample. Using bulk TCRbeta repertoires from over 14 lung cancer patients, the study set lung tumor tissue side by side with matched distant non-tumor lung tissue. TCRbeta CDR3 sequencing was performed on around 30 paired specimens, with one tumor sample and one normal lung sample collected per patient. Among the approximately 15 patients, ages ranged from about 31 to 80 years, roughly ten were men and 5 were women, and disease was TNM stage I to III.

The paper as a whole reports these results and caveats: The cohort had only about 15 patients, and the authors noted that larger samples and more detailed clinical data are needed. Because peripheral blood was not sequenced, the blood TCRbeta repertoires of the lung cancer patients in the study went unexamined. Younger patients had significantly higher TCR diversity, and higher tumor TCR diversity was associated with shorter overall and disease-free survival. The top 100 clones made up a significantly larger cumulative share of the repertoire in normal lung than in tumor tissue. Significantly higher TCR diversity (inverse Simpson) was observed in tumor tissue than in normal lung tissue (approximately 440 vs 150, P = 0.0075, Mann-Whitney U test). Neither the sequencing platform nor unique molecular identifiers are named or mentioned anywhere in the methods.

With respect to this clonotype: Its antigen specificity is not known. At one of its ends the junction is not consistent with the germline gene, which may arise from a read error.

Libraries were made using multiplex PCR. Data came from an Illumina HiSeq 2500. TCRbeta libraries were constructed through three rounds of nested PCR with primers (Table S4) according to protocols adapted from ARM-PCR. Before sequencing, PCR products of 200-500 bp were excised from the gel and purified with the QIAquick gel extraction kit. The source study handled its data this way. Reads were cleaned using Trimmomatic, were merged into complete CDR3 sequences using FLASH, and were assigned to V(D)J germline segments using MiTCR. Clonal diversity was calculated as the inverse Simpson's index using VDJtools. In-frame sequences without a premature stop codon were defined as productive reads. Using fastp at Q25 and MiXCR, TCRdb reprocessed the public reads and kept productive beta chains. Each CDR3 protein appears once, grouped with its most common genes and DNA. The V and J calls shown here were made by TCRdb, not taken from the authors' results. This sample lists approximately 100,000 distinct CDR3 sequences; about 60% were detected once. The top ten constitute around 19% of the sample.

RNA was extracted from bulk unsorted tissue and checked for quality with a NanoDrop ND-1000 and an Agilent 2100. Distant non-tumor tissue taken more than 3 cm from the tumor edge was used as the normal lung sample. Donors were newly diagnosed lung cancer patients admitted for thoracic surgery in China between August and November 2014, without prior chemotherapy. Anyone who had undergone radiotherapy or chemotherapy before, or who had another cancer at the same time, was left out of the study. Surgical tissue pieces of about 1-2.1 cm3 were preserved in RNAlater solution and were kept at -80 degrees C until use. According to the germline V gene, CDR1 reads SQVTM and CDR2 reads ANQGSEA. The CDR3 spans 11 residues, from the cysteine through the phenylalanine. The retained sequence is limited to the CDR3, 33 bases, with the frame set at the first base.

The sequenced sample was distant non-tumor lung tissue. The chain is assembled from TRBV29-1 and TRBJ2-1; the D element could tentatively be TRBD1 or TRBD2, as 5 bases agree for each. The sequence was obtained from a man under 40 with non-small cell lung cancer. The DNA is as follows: TGTAACGTTGGGGACCCGGCTGGGCAGTTCTTC. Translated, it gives CNVGDPAGQFF.